This passage covers 5 T cell receptor beta chains from one sample sequenced in a study of cytomegalovirus exposure and HLA in healthy donors. PCR used 60 Vbeta primers and 13 Jbeta primers. Profiling relied on immunoSEQ multiplex PCR, and the TCRdb table lists in-frame clones only, not all of them. Of approximately 120,000 clones listed, around 82% were seen once; the top ten hold roughly 1.2%. Sequenced material: PBMCs. The receptors here all came from a female donor in good health and CMV-seronegative.

J is TRBJ2-7 and V is TRBV5-1; 8 bases fit TRBD2. The CDR3 has 14 amino acids. The germline V gene encodes CDR1 SGHRS and CDR2 YFSETQ. With V trimmed by 4 bases and J by 1 base, 4 bases remained unmatched. The DNA of the CDR3 is TGCGCCAGCAGCCGGGAGGGACAATCCTACGAGCAGTACTTC. It translates to CASSREGQSYEQYF.

The chain carries TRBV2 and TRBJ1-1, with D maybe TRBD1 (6 bases). Trimming cost V 4 bases and J 2 bases, with 17 bases left between them. The germline gives CDR1 SNHLY, CDR2 FYNNEI. CDR3 length: 16 residues. The CDR3 nucleotides are TGTGCCAGCAGTGTCACAGGGCCTCTGCTCAACACTGAAGCTTTCTTT. Protein: CASSVTGPLLNTEAFF.

The chain has TRBV19 and TRBJ2-7; maybe TRBD2 (6 bases). Deletions cut 3 bases from V and 2 bases from J, with 17 bases between. Per germline, CDR1 LNHDA and CDR2 SQIVND (reference sequence). This CDR3 comprises 16 residues. The CDR3 DNA is TGTGCCAGTAGTATTTCCTCCGGGACTTTAACCTACGAGCAGTACTTC. Translating gives CASSISSGTLTYEQYF.

This chain uses TRBV30 with TRBJ2-7; TRBD2 matches at 8 bases. The V segment lost 8 bases and the J segment 2 bases; nucleotides outside the gene matches: 5. CDR3 length equals 12 residues. Germline V gene lookup returns CDR1 GTSNPN and CDR2 SVGIG (reference sequence). The CDR3 here is CAREGIAYEQYF. CDR3 in DNA: TGTGCCCGGGAGGGGATCGCCTACGAGCAGTACTTC.

The chain has TRBV28 and TRBJ1-5; a possible D gene is TRBD1 (6 bases). Trimming removed 1 base at V and 3 bases at J, with 13 bases between. Germline CDR1 MDHEN, CDR2 SYDVKM. There are 16 residues in the CDR3. The CDR3 sequence is CASSLSQGHNNQPQHF. The CDR3, as DNA: TGTGCCAGCAGTTTATCCCAGGGGCACAACAATCAGCCCCAGCATTTT.